One T cell receptor beta chain is described in this entry. The record originates from a study of CD8+CD57+ T cells in acquired aplastic anemia. CD8+CD57+ cell expansion had been shown by flow cytometry in patients chosen for sequencing. Trimming at V came to 3 bases and at J to 8 bases, leaving 10 bases not matched to a gene. CDR1 is MGHDK, CDR2 SYGVNS, per germline. The CDR3 consists of 15 residues. The TCR beta profiling, which covered VDJ combination and CDR3 sequence, was carried out using genomic DNA as the template. TCRdb reprocessed the reads with MiXCR, giving one entry per CDR3 protein. The sample shows over 150,000 distinct CDR3 sequences, about 48% of them seen only once.

The sample taken for sequencing was sorted CD4+, CD8+, or CD8+CD57+ T cells (not recorded which) from PBMCs. The TCR comes from a human donor with aplastic anemia. J is TRBJ1-2 and V is TRBV25-1; 9 nucleotides match TRBD1. CDR3 region: CASSEPTQGAGGYTF. The CDR3 DNA is TGTGCCAGCAGTGAGCCCACACAGGGGGCGGGGGGCTACACCTTC.